This T cell receptor (beta chain) comes out of a study of T cells after yellow fever vaccination (dated by TCRdb to between 2017 and 2020). Regarding the research as a whole: The SMART-Seq v4 Ultra Low Input RNA kit was used to prepare libraries from fractions with low cell numbers. To follow T-cell clones before and after primary and booster YFV17D yellow fever vaccination, bulk TCR alpha and beta repertoires were sequenced over time. Blood was collected at multiple timepoints before and after primary and secondary immunization, and bulk PBMC replicates and cell subsets were isolated. Two healthy male donors made up the cohort, one aged 18 to 29 years and the other aged 30 to 40 years. Results and caveats for the whole study, not just this receptor: After the booster, most clones that had expanded after primary vaccination were detected again (approximately 96% of CD4 and around nine tenths of CD8), suggesting broad maintenance of memory. Computational filtering was needed because FACS-sorted repertoires could contain abundant contaminating clonotypes from the bulk population. Compared with the primary T-cell response, the secondary T-cell response was weaker but faster, peaking on day 5 rather than day 15. Because the study included only a couple of donors, the extent to which the findings can be generalized is limited. A small fraction of clonotypes appeared in both the CD4 and CD8 compartments, likely as a result of convergent recombination.

On this clonotype itself: What antigen it recognizes has not been identified. Base qualities were left out, and no much larger clone turns up one base away.

TCR cDNA was synthesized by 5'RACE template switching, through which a universal primer site and unique molecular identifiers were introduced. Priming for cDNA synthesis came from both the TCR alpha and TCR beta constant segments. Two PCR steps were used to amplify libraries, with sample barcodes and sequencing adapters being added in the second step. Sequencing of libraries was done on Illumina HiSeq 2500 (2x100 bp) or NovaSeq (2x150 bp). The paper's processing steps were these. Reads were demultiplexed and collapsed into UMI consensus sequences with MIGEC, and V(D)J alignment was performed with MiXCR. Using edgeR on replicate PBMC samples, clonotypes were called vaccine-responding if FDR was below 0.01 and the log2 fold change was above 5 up to day 15. Bulk clonotypes were assigned CD4 or CD8 identity according to which sequenced CD4 or CD8 repertoire held them at higher abundance. TCRdb redid the processing of the public reads, applying fastp at Q25 and MiXCR, and retained in-frame beta chains. Each CDR3 protein gets just one entry, which takes the most common genes and DNA from the rows behind it. TCRdb, not the original authors, processed these V and J calls. In this sample the table shows fewer than 450,000 distinct CDR3 sequences, approximately 10% of which occur a single time. Together, the top ten hold 18% of the sample.

Based on the germline V gene, the CDR1 and CDR2 sequences are SQVTM and ANQGSEA. V loses 7 bases of germline sequence and J loses 2 bases, and the interval between the two ends is 8 bases. The CDR3 spans 11 residues, from the cysteine through the phenylalanine. Left in the record is the CDR3 DNA by itself, 33 bases read in frame from the first base. The treatment or condition label here, explained by the study, means: live attenuated yellow fever vaccine strain. At each blood-draw timepoint, two biological replicates of bulk PBMCs were obtained. PBMCs were isolated from peripheral blood using a standard Ficoll-Paque protocol. RNA was extracted with TriZol from bulk PBMCs, CD4 and CD8 fractions, and dextramer-positive and dextramer-negative fractions.

The sample consisted of PBMCs, taken on the day of the first yellow fever vaccination. This clonotype was sampled from a man between 18 and 29 years old who received the YFV17D yellow fever vaccine. Recombination connected TRBV29-1 to TRBJ1-2, with the D segment identity uncertain. The DNA sequence follows: TGCAGCGCCGACGGAAACTATGGCTACACCTTC. Translation gives CSADGNYGYTF.